Listed below are T cell receptor beta chains from one sample, sequenced in a study of T cell repertoires in cytomegalovirus infection. TCRdb re-called the reads through MiXCR, storing one row per CDR3 protein. The table has more than 400,000 distinct CDR3 sequences, more than 25% seen once; the top ten hold about 13%. Sequencing used PBMCs. The receptors shown here come from a human donor in good health (CMV status not recorded). Some clones in this sample may be carry-over from other donors' samples. The CDR3 runs from the conserved cysteine through the conserved F or W. The D gene is left open where the match is weak. The size entry is marked missing in some rows and otherwise reads once, few, many or a size class.

>many|TRBV7-2|16|TRBJ1-2|.
TGTGCCAGCAGCACATCGAGAAGGGGCGCGGGCTATGGCTACACCTTC
CASSTSRRGAGYGYTF
>few|TRBV6-5|16|TRBJ1-5|TRBD1
TGTGCCAGCAGTTACCGGATGCGGGACAGAAGTCAGCCCCAGCATTTT
CASSYRMRDRSQPQHF
>many|TRBV7-2|15|TRBJ2-1|.
TGTGCCAGCAGCCCGGAGGCTAGCTCCTACAATGAGCAGTTCTTC
CASSPEASSYNEQFF
>few|TRBV2|14|TRBJ1-4|.
TGTGCCAGCAAAGGGGTCACTTATAATGAAAAACTGTTTTTT
CASKGVTYNEKLFF
>.|TRBV7-9|15|TRBJ1-2|.
TGTGCCAGCAGCCCCGCAGGGGTTTCTAACTATGGCTACACCTTC
CASSPAGVSNYGYTF
>many|TRBV7-6|16|TRBJ2-1|TRBD2
TGTGCCAGCAGCCCAGGTTATACTAGCGGTTACAATGAGCAGTTCTTC
CASSPGYTSGYNEQFF
>few|TRBV12-3/TRBV12-4|15|TRBJ1-1|TRBD1
TGTGCCAGCAGCGCGTCCGGGACAGCGAAGCCTGAAGCTTTCTTT
CASSASGTAKPEAFF
>.|TRBV6-2/TRBV6-3|15|TRBJ1-1|.
TGTGCCAGCAGTTACCACAGGGTTATGAACACTGAAGCTTTCTTT
CASSYHRVMNTEAFF
>.|TRBV7-2|15|TRBJ2-2|.
TGTGCCAGCAGCTTCGACGGACTTAACACCGGGGAGCTGTTTTTT
CASSFDGLNTGELFF
>.|TRBV19|11|TRBJ2-3|.
TGTGCCAGTAGTAACCCGCATACGCAGTATTTT
CASSNPHTQYF
>few|TRBV5-1|16|TRBJ2-3|.
TGCGCCAGCAGCTTCCTGCGAGGTCTAGGCTCAGATACGCAGTATTTT
CASSFLRGLGSDTQYF
>.|TRBV7-6|14|TRBJ1-1|TRBD1
TGTGCCAGCAGCCCTAGGGGGCGTATCACTGAAGCTTTCTTT
CASSPRGRITEAFF
>.|TRBV7-2|15|TRBJ2-1|TRBD2
TGTGCCAGCAGCTTAGAACTAGCGGATTACAATGAGCAGTTCTTC
CASSLELADYNEQFF
>.|TRBV11-1|15|TRBJ2-3|.
TGTGCCAGCAGCTGGCCTGGGGGGGCCACAGATACGCAGTATTTT
CASSWPGGATDTQYF
>few|TRBV6-5|15|TRBJ1-2|.
TGTGCCAGCAGTTACTCTGGCGGCACTAACTATGGCTACACCTTC
CASSYSGGTNYGYTF
>many|TRBV7-8|15|TRBJ2-1|.
TGTGCCAGCAGCTTAGCTGCCTCAGGGGCGGGTGAGCAGTTCTTC
CASSLAASGAGEQFF
>.|TRBV6-2/TRBV6-3|16|TRBJ2-1|TRBD2
TGTGCCAGCAGTCGCCCGGGACTAGCGGGAATCTATGAGCAGTTCTTC
CASSRPGLAGIYEQFF
>.|TRBV29-1|16|TRBJ2-1|.
TGCAGCGTTGAAGTGGCGGCCCCAGGCTCCTACAATGAGCAGTTCTTC
CSVEVAAPGSYNEQFF
>few|TRBV10-3|15|TRBJ1-6|.
TGTGCCATCAGTGACGGGTCACTTAATAATTCACCCCTCCACTTT
CAISDGSLNNSPLHF
>.|TRBV6-6|12|TRBJ2-7|.
TGTGCCAGCGGTCGGGACGGCTACGAGCAGTACTTC
CASGRDGYEQYF
>few|TRBV7-2|15|TRBJ2-5|TRBD2
TGTGCCAGCAGCTTAGACACTAGCGGGAGAAAGACCCAGTACTTC
CASSLDTSGRKTQYF
>.|TRBV20-1|14|TRBJ2-2|.
TGCAGTGCTAGAGTTAGGGGTAACACCGGGGAGCTGTTTTTT
CSARVRGNTGELFF
>many|TRBV7-2|15|TRBJ2-1|TRBD1
TGTGCCAGCAGCCAAGGACAGGGAAAAGCTGATGAGCAGTTCTTC
CASSQGQGKADEQFF
>few|TRBV19|14|TRBJ2-7|TRBD2
TGTGCCAGTAGTATGCTAGCGGGAGGCTACGAGCAGTACTTC
CASSMLAGGYEQYF
>.|TRBV5-4|20|TRBJ2-3|TRBD2
TGTGCCAGCAGCTTGAGGGGGAGACCTAGCGGGAGGAAAAGCACAGATACGCAGTATTTT
CASSLRGRPSGRKSTDTQYF
>many|TRBV5-4|16|TRBJ2-5|.
TGTGCCAGCAGCTCCTCAAAACGGACAGGAGGGGAGACCCAGTACTTC
CASSSSKRTGGETQYF
>.|TRBV24-1|15|TRBJ2-2|.
TGTGCCACCAGTGATTTGTGGGGGACACTCGGGGAGCTGTTTTTT
CATSDLWGTLGELFF
>many|TRBV7-2|18|TRBJ2-5|.
TGTGCCAGCAGCTTAAGGGGGGCTGCTAGCTCAAAGGGGGAGACCCAGTACTTC
CASSLRGAASSKGETQYF
>.|TRBV5-8|16|TRBJ2-3|.
TGTGCCAGCAGCCCGGGACGGAGGACGTTGGGAGATACGCAGTATTTT
CASSPGRRTLGDTQYF
>.|TRBV20-1|12|TRBJ1-3|.
TGCAGTGCTATTGGACGGATAAACACCATATATTTT
CSAIGRINTIYF